These 3 T cell receptor beta chains came from one sample sequenced in a study of cytomegalovirus exposure and HLA in healthy donors. Both 60 Vbeta primers and 13 Jbeta primers went into the PCR. Here immunoSEQ multiplex PCR was the method, and the copy in TCRdb shows in-frame clones only, minus some. The sample carries about 140,000 clones, 80% to 85% recorded once. Source material: PBMCs. Source of these receptors: a male donor in good health and CMV-seropositive.

The chain links TRBV6-5 to TRBJ1-2, with a weak D call TRBD1 (5 bases). Germline V CDR1 and CDR2: MNHEY, SVGAGI. This CDR3 has 13 amino acids. Trimming stripped 4 bases from V and 4 bases from J, with 10 bases between. CDR3 DNA sequence: TGTGCCAGCAGTTCCCGACAGACCTATGGCTACACCTTC. It yields the protein CASSSRQTYGYTF.

V usage is TRBV28 and J usage is TRBJ2-1; possible D gene TRBD2, 6 bases. This CDR3 is built from 15 residues. V was trimmed by 2 bases and J by 3 bases, leaving 11 bases between them. The V gene's germline CDR1 is MDHEN and CDR2 SYDVKM. The CDR3: CASSLPSSVYNEQFF. The CDR3 nucleotides are TGTGCCAGCAGTTTACCCTCTAGCGTCTACAATGAGCAGTTCTTC.

The V gene is TRBV20-1, the J gene TRBJ2-1; 8 nucleotides align to TRBD2. Germline assignment: CDR1 DFQATT and CDR2 SNEGSKA (reference sequence). The J segment lost 14 bases and the V segment lost 4 bases, leaving 7 bases of the junction unmatched. The CDR3 is 11 residues long. The CDR3 nucleotides are TGCAGTGCTAATGAGGGACTAGGGGAGTTCTTC. It specifies CSANEGLGEFF.